This TCR beta chain comes out of a study of OX40 agonist ivuxolimab in advanced cancers. The timepoints at which blood was sampled were baseline, cycle 4 day 1, and cycle 7 day 1. Generated by immunoSEQ multiplex PCR, the TCRdb table keeps only in-frame clones and is missing some. The sample has about 45,000 clones, roughly 80% seen once; the top ten hold about 5.5%. Concerning this clone itself: The antigen remains undetermined.

V was clipped by 7 bases and J by 8 bases; unmatched bases: 10. This CDR3 is built from 14 residues. Germline V gives CDR1 MDHEN, CDR2 SYDVKM. Study-wide findings and caveats: CD8+ T cells showed, on average, more clonal expansion than CD4+ cells. Blood T cells, both CD4+ and CD8+, expanded clonally by week 6 at 0.1 to 3.0 mg/kg.

The V and J genes are TRBV28 and TRBJ2-1; TRBD2 matches 8 bases. This receptor was obtained from an adult with an advanced solid tumor such as melanoma, head and neck, liver or kidney cancer. The material was CD4+ or CD8+ T cells sorted from blood, obtained in a trial of the OX40 agonist ivuxolimab. The DNA for the CDR3 is TGTGCCAGCACCTACCCAGGGACTAGAGATGAGCAGTTCTTC. This sequence encodes CASTYPGTRDEQFF.